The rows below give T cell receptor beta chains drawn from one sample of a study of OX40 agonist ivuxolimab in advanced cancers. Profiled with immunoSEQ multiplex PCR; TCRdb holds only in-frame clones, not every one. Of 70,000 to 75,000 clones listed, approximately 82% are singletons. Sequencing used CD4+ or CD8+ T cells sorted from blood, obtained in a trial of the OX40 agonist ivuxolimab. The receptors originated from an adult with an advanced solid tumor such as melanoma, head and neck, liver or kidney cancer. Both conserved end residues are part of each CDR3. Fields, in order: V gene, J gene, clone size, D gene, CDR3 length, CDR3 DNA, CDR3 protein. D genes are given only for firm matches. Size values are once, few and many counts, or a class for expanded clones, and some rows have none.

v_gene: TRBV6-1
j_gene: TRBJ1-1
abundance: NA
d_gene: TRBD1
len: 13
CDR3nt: TGTGCCAGCAGAAAACGACAGGGAACTGAAGCTTTCTTT
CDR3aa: CASRKRQGTEAFF

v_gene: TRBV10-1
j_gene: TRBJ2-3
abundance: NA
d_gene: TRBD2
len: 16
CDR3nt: TGCGCCAGCGGGATTACTAGCGGGAGTTTGACAGATACGCAGTATTTT
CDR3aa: CASGITSGSLTDTQYF

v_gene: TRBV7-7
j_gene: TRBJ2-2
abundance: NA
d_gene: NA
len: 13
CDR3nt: TGTGCTAGCAGCGAACCGAACACCGGGGAGCTGTTTTTT
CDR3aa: CASSEPNTGELFF

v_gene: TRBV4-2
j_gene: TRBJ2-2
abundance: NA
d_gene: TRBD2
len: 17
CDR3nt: TGTGCCAGCAGCCAAGGGACTAGCGGGAGCGTAACCGGGGAGCTGTTTTTT
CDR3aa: CASSQGTSGSVTGELFF

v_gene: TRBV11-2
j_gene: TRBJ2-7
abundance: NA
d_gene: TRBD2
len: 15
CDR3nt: TGTGCCAGCAGTACTACTAGCGGGGGGCACTACGAGCAGTACTTC
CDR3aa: CASSTTSGGHYEQYF

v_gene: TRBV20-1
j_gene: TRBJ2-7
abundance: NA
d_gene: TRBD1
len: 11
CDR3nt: TGCAGTGGAGGGGGCTATGGCGCGCAGTACTTC
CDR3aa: CSGGGYGAQYF

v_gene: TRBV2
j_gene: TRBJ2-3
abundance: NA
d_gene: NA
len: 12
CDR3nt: TGTGCCAGCAGTGAAGCCAGAAGTTCGCAGTATTTT
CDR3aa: CASSEARSSQYF

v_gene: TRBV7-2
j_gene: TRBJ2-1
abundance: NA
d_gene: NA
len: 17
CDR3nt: TGTGCCAGCAGCTTAGTGTCACGGGGGGACATGTACAATGAGCAGTTCTTC
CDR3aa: CASSLVSRGDMYNEQFF

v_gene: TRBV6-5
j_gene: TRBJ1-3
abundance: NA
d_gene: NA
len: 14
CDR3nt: TGTGCCAGCAGCCTACTCGGACTCGGAAACACCATATATTTT
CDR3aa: CASSLLGLGNTIYF

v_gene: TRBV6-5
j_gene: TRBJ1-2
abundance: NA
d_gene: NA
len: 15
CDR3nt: TGTGCCAGCAGTCCGACGACAGATTCTGGATGGGGCTACACCTTC
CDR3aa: CASSPTTDSGWGYTF

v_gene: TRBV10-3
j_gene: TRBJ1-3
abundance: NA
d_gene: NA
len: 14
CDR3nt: TGTGCCATCAGTGAGTACGGGGCTGGAAACACCATATATTTT
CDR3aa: CAISEYGAGNTIYF

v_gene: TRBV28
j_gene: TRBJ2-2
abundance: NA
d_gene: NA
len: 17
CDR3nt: TGTGCCAGCAGTTCGAGATGGTTCGGTTATTACACCGGGGAGCTGTTTTTT
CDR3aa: CASSSRWFGYYTGELFF

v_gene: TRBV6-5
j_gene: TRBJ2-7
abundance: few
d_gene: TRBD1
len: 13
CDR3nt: TGTGCCACCGAGAGACAGGGGCCCTACGAGCAGTACTTC
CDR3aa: CATERQGPYEQYF

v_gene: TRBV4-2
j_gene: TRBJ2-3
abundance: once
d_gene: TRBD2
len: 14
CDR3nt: TGTGCCAGCAGCCAAGAAAGTTCTAGCGGTACGCAGTATTTT
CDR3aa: CASSQESSSGTQYF

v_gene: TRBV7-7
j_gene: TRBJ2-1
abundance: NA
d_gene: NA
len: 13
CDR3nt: TGTGCTAGCAGCGACGACAGATACAATGAGCAGTTCTTC
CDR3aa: CASSDDRYNEQFF

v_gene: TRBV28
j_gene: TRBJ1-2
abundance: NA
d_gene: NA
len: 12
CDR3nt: TGTGCCAGCATCGGGTTTGCCTATGGCTACACCTTC
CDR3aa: CASIGFAYGYTF

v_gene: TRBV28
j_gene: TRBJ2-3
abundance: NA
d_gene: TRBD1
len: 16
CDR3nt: TGTGCCAGCAGCTCTTCGGGGACAGGGTCAAAAGATACGCAGTATTTT
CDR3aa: CASSSSGTGSKDTQYF

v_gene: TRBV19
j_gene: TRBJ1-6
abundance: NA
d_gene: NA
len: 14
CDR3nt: TGTGCCAGTAGTATAGCTGGTGCTAATTCACCCCTCCACTTT
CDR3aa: CASSIAGANSPLHF

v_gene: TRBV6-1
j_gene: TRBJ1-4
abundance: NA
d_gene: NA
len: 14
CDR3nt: TGTGCCAGCAGCCCCGCTGGAGAAGGAGAAAAACTGTTTTTT
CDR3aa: CASSPAGEGEKLFF

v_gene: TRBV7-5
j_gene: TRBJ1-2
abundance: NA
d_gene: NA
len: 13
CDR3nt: TGTGCCAGAAGCTTAGCGGGGGGCTATGGCTACACCTTC
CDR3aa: CARSLAGGYGYTF

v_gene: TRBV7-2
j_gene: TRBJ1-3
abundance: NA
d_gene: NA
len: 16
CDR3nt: TGTGCCAGCACCACGGGATGGGGCGCTGGTGGAAACACCATATATTTT
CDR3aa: CASTTGWGAGGNTIYF